These T cell receptor beta chains were read from a single sample in a study of regulatory T cells in long-lasting Graves disease. TCRdb re-derived calls from the multiplex PCR reads in MiXCR, one entry per CDR3 protein. The top ten clones hold about 7% of a sample with about 470,000 distinct CDR3 sequences, around a fifth of them seen once. The source was peripheral blood mononuclear cells (PBMCs), collected when the disease was refractory, from a patient treated with antithyroid drugs. The receptors originated from a female donor with Graves disease. The CDR3 runs from the conserved cysteine through the conserved F or W. Fields, in order: V gene, clone size, D gene, J gene, CDR3 length, CDR3 DNA, CDR3 protein. A D gene is named only where the DNA matches it firmly. The size entry is marked missing in some rows and otherwise reads once, few, many or a size class.

TRBV12-3/TRBV12-4,many,NA,TRBJ1-1,15,TGTGCCAGCAGTACACCCGAAGGACCGAACACTGAAGCTTTCTTT,CASSTPEGPNTEAFF
TRBV7-2,many,NA,TRBJ1-2,14,TGTGCCAGCAGCCCGACCCCTGGGGACTATGGCTACACCTTC,CASSPTPGDYGYTF
TRBV4-2,few,TRBD1,TRBJ1-4,15,TGTGCCAGCAGCCAAGGGGACAGGGAAGACGAAAAACTGTTTTTT,CASSQGDREDEKLFF
TRBV24-1,many,NA,TRBJ2-5,15,TGTGCCACCAGTGGTTTCGGGAGTGATCCGGAGACCCAGTACTTC,CATSGFGSDPETQYF
TRBV20-1,few,TRBD2,TRBJ2-7,13,TGCAGTGCTCCTGGGACTAGCGGGGGCGAGCAGTACTTC,CSAPGTSGGEQYF
TRBV4-3,once,NA,TRBJ2-7,14,TGCGCCAGCAGCCAATCCTTTACCTCCTACGAGCAGTACTTC,CASSQSFTSYEQYF
TRBV28,many,TRBD1,TRBJ2-7,15,TGTGCCAGCAGTTCTTCAGGGGGCGCCGCCTACGAGCAGTACTTC,CASSSSGGAAYEQYF
TRBV28,many,NA,TRBJ2-7,13,TGTGCCAGCAATTATGGACCTCGGAGGGACGTGGACTTC,CASNYGPRRDVDF
TRBV20-1,many,NA,TRBJ1-6,19,TGCAGTGCTAGAGATCTCTCGGCGGGGGAAGGAGGCTATAATTCACCCCTCCACTTT,CSARDLSAGEGGYNSPLHF
TRBV11-2,few,NA,TRBJ2-5,12,TGTGCCAGCAGCGGAAACGGGGGTTCCCAGTACTTC,CASSGNGGSQYF
TRBV27,many,NA,TRBJ1-4,12,TGTGCCAGCAAATCGGCGGGGGAAAAACTGTTTTTT,CASKSAGEKLFF
TRBV6-1,NA,NA,TRBJ1-2,13,TGTGCCAGCATCTCGACAGGATCCTATGGCTACACCTTC,CASISTGSYGYTF
TRBV6-5,many,TRBD1,TRBJ2-5,15,TGTGCCAGCAGTTACTCTGGGACAGGGGAAGAGACCCAGTACTTC,CASSYSGTGEETQYF
TRBV4-3,few,TRBD2,TRBJ2-7,17,TGCGCCAGCAGCCAAGACCGGGGGGGTGGTGCGGAGTACGAGCAGTACTTC,CASSQDRGGGAEYEQYF
TRBV11-3,NA,TRBD2,TRBJ2-1,18,TGTGCCAGTAAGACGGGACTAGCGGGAGGGGGAGCCTACAATGAGCAGTTCTTC,CASKTGLAGGGAYNEQFF
TRBV28,many,TRBD2,TRBJ2-7,15,TGTGCCAGCATCATCAGAGGCGGGAGCTCCTACGAGCAGTACTTC,CASIIRGGSSYEQYF
TRBV18,NA,NA,TRBJ2-5,15,TGTGCCAGCTCACCACCGAGCCTCAGAGGAGAGACCCAGTACTTC,CASSPPSLRGETQYF
TRBV29-1,many,TRBD1,TRBJ1-2,13,TGCAGCGTTGGACAGGGGGAAAACTATGGCTACACCTTC,CSVGQGENYGYTF
TRBV19,NA,TRBD1,TRBJ2-6,17,TGTGCCAGTAGTATCACAGGGGGTAGCTCTGGGGCCAACGTCCTGACTTTC,CASSITGGSSGANVLTF
TRBV7-9,few,NA,TRBJ1-2,14,TGTGCCACCTTAGACGAGGAGCCTAACTATGGCTACACCTTC,CATLDEEPNYGYTF
TRBV29-1,NA,NA,TRBJ2-3,13,TGCAGCGTTGCTACTCGGCACACAGATACGCAGTATTTT,CSVATRHTDTQYF
TRBV20-1,many,TRBD1,TRBJ1-4,15,TGCAGTGCTAGAGGTGCTAAGGGGGCCGACGAAAAACTGTTTTTT,CSARGAKGADEKLFF
TRBV6-1,many,NA,TRBJ1-6,13,TGTGCCAGCAGGCCCCGCATGGATTCACCCCTCCACTTT,CASRPRMDSPLHF
TRBV5-1,few,NA,TRBJ2-2,16,TGCGCCAGCAGATCCTTCACGTTGGGGAACACCGGGGAGCTGTTTTTT,CASRSFTLGNTGELFF
TRBV28,NA,TRBD2,TRBJ2-3,15,TGTGCCAGCAGTAACAGCGCGGGACTAGCGGATACGCAGTATTTT,CASSNSAGLADTQYF
TRBV5-1,many,NA,TRBJ2-7,13,TGCGCCAGCAGCTTTGGAACAGGCTACGAGCAGTACTTC,CASSFGTGYEQYF
TRBV7-2,few,NA,TRBJ1-2,14,TGTGCCAGCAGCTTACCCACAGAAAACTATGGCTACACCTTC,CASSLPTENYGYTF
TRBV2,many,NA,TRBJ2-7,14,TGTGCCAGCAGTGTGACCATAGGAAACTACGAGCAGTACTTC,CASSVTIGNYEQYF
TRBV29-1,many,TRBD1,TRBJ2-7,15,TGCAGCGTTGAAGGGGGGACAGGGAACCCCTACGAGCAGTACTTC,CSVEGGTGNPYEQYF
TRBV12-3/TRBV12-4,many,NA,TRBJ1-4,12,TGTGCCAGCAGCCTTATGGGTGAAAAACTGTTTTTT,CASSLMGEKLFF
TRBV6-2/TRBV6-3,few,NA,TRBJ2-5,17,TGTGCCAGCAGCCATCCTTACGGTTGGGACAACCAAGAGACCCAGTACTTC,CASSHPYGWDNQETQYF
TRBV7-2,NA,TRBD1,TRBJ1-2,15,TGTGCCAGCAGCTTCGGGGACAGGGGGCGTTTTGGCTACACCTTC,CASSFGDRGRFGYTF
TRBV28,many,TRBD1,TRBJ2-7,14,TGTGCCAGCAGTTCTCACACTATGACAGGGCTTCTCTACTTC,CASSSHTMTGLLYF
TRBV30,NA,TRBD2,TRBJ2-4,18,TGTGCCTGGAGATCTGAGACTAGCGGGTTCCTAGCCAAAAACATTCAGTACTTC,CAWRSETSGFLAKNIQYF
TRBV5-5,NA,NA,TRBJ1-2,13,TGTGCCAGCAGAAAGACCGCGGGGTATGGCTACACCTTC,CASRKTAGYGYTF
TRBV6-5,many,TRBD2,TRBJ2-5,19,TGTGCCAGCAGTTACTCAACCTCCCGACTAGCGGTCAAGGGGGAGACCCAGTACTTC,CASSYSTSRLAVKGETQYF
TRBV10-3,NA,NA,TRBJ1-2,12,TGTGCCATCAGTGAGCAGGTCTATGGCTACACCTTC,CAISEQVYGYTF
TRBV6-9,few,TRBD2,TRBJ2-5,15,TGTGCCAGCAGTTCCCCCCAGACTAGCGGGGATGCCCAGTACTTC,CASSSPQTSGDAQYF
TRBV5-1,many,NA,TRBJ1-2,15,TGCGCCAGCACCCCGGGCCAGGAGGGCGGCTATGGCTACACCTTC,CASTPGQEGGYGYTF
TRBV10-3,few,NA,TRBJ2-1,11,TGTGCCAGCAAGTCCTACAATGAGCAGTTCTTC,CASKSYNEQFF
TRBV12-5,NA,NA,TRBJ1-3,13,TGTGCTAGTGCGACGGGAACTGGAAACACCATATATTTT,CASATGTGNTIYF